Listed here is a single TCR beta chain. This clone was seen just once. What antigen it recognizes has not been identified. Base qualities are not provided; no much larger clone lies one nucleotide away. Library prep was done by the immunoSEQ multiplex PCR assay. Held by TCRdb, this immuneACCESS table contains in-frame sequences only and omits some clones. Under half of the omission traces to an unresolved V gene where checked; the cause of the rest is unknown. Counted in this sample were 100,000 or so clones; over 75% of them appeared once. Roughly 6.2% of the sample goes to the ten largest clones. For every enrolled patient, mismatch repair deficiency was confirmed by either polymerase chain reaction or immunohistochemistry. A few patients who responded to pembrolizumab therapy underwent TCR sequencing. In the phase II trial, pembrolizumab PD-1 blockade was tested prospectively in advanced mismatch repair-deficient cancers, no matter which tissue of origin the cancers came from. Serial peripheral blood T cell samples were collected before and at multiple times after starting PD-1 blockade. The timing of each blood sample was reported as weeks after the first dose of pembrolizumab.

These data come from a study of PD-1 blockade in mismatch repair-deficient tumors (dated by TCRdb to the late 2010s). The study in broad terms: Between September 2013 and 2016, the trial enrolled over 80 consecutive patients with roughly 13 mismatch repair-deficient cancer types, every one of whom had been previously treated and was progressing. Deep sequencing of TCR CDR3 regions was used to track tumor-associated T cell clones in peripheral blood of patients responding to PD-1 blockade.

Overall study results and their limits: Clones residing in the tumor, which were often undetectable in blood before treatment, expanded quickly after pembrolizumab and then contracted, generally before radiologic responses.

The clonotype originates from an adult with mismatch repair-deficient cancer. The starting material was peripheral blood, obtained around 8 months after starting pembrolizumab.

The CDR3 in this case is CASSSFSGTKTQYF. The DNA sequence is TGTGCCAGCAGTTCTTTTAGCGGGACAAAGACCCAGTACTTC. The chain is made from TRBV6-6 and TRBJ2-5, with 8 middle bases fitting TRBD2. Reading from cysteine to phenylalanine, the CDR3 counts 14 amino acids. The CDR3 DNA has 42 bases and is translated from base 1. Relative to germline, V is missing 4 bases and J is missing 6 bases, with 7 bases of the junction outside any gene match. CDR1 and CDR2 were assigned from the germline V gene (reference sequence) as MNHNY and SVGAGI.